This entry describes one T cell receptor (beta chain). Other DNA sequences in this specimen translate into the identical CDR3. These data originate in a study of shared clonotypes between healthy human individuals. The team ran DNA from unsorted PBMCs on ten immunoSEQ deep assay plates for sequencing. The protocol was immunoSEQ multiplex PCR, while the TCRdb copy is restricted to in-frame clones and leaves out a portion. The data contain hundreds of thousands of clones, about 80% of them seen just once; the ten biggest clones take up more than 10%. Germline V gene sequence: CDR1 SGHTA, CDR2 FQGTGA. This CDR3 is built from 16 residues. V lost 5 bases to trimming and J lost 6 bases; unmatched junction nucleotides: 5.

The gene calls are TRBV7-3 and TRBJ2-2; 14 positions match TRBD2. The material sequenced was PBMCs. This clonotype was sampled from a woman between 40 and 55 years old in good health. Some clones in this sample may be carry-over from other donors' samples. This chain's CDR3 is CASSLGLAGGSGELFF. As DNA, the CDR3 is TGTGCCAGCAGCCTAGGACTAGCGGGAGGCTCCGGGGAGCTGTTTTTT.